The 14 T cell receptor beta chains reported below all come from one sample, sequenced in a study of human T cells and chemical hapten exposure. Time point given: patch test 3, about 24 weeks after DPC sensitization. Treatment defined: therapeutic diphenylcyclopropenone sensitization with weekly scalp DPC. TCRdb re-analysed the RACE reads in MiXCR, keeping a single row per CDR3 protein. The data contain over 75,000 distinct CDR3 sequences, about a tenth of them singletons. Source: whole blood, taken in connection with sensitization to the hapten diphenylcyclopropenone (DPC). These TCRs come from a woman in her twenties or thirties with alopecia areata. Some clones in this sample may be carry-over from other donors' samples.

The V gene is TRBV28, the J gene TRBJ2-1, with a weak D call TRBD2 (6 bases). The V end lost 6 bases, the J end lost 15 bases, and 18 bases lay between the germline ends. Germline CDR1 is MDHEN and CDR2 is SYDVKM. The CDR3 has 12 amino acids. The CDR3 coding sequence is TGTGCCAGCAGCACGGGACTCCGGCGGGGGTTCTTC. It specifies CASSTGLRRGFF.

At least ten counts were recorded for this clonotype. This chain connects TRBV29-1 to TRBJ1-4, with TRBD1 as a possible D gene (6 bases). Germline V gives CDR1 SQVTM, CDR2 ANQGSEA. Trimming removed 6 bases at V and 1 base at J, with 21 bases between. This CDR3 region has 17 residues. Written as DNA, the CDR3 is TGCAGCGTCGCGAAGGATACAGGGCGAGGAACTAATGAAAAACTGTTTTTT. Translated, it gives CSVAKDTGRGTNEKLFF.

This clonotype appeared a few times. This chain joins TRBV19 and TRBJ2-5; D perhaps matches TRBD2 (6 bases). The CDR3 extends over 16 amino acids. CDR1 is LNHDA, CDR2 SQIVND, per germline (reference sequence). V lost 1 base, J lost 3 bases, and 15 bases lay in between. The CDR3 coding sequence is TGTGCCAGTAGTATAGGGGGGGAACTCACTGAAGAGACCCAGTACTTC. This encodes CASSIGGELTEETQYF.

The table lists this clonotype with a few counts. The chain carries TRBV2 and TRBJ2-5; perhaps TRBD1 as D (6 bases). Trimming took 6 bases from V and 1 from J, leaving 15 bases between them. The germline V gene has CDR1 SNHLY and CDR2 FYNNEI. This CDR3 contains 15 residues. In DNA form, the CDR3 reads TGTGCCAGCAGGCCTCTGGGGGCGGGCCAAGAGACCCAGTACTTC. It codes for CASRPLGAGQETQYF.

This clonotype was detected ten times or more. V usage is TRBV20-1 and J usage is TRBJ2-1, with D possibly being TRBD1 (5 bases). This CDR3 region has 14 residues. Germline-derived CDR1 and CDR2 are DFQATT and SNEGSKA (reference sequence). V was clipped by 0 bases and J by 2 bases, with 8 bases between them. The CDR3 coding sequence is TGCAGTGCTAGAGACCGGACACCCTACAATGAGCAGTTCTTC. Its translation is CSARDRTPYNEQFF.

The V call is TRBV28, the J call TRBJ2-3, with TRBD1 identical over 7 bases. J lost 2 bases, V lost 4 bases, and 12 bases had no gene match. Germline V gene lookup returns CDR1 MDHEN and CDR2 SYDVKM. This CDR3 contains 17 residues. The CDR3 reads CASSSIARGSYTDTQYF. The CDR3 region has the DNA TGTGCCAGCAGTTCAATAGCCAGGGGGTCCTACACAGATACGCAGTATTTT.

This clonotype turned up a few times. The V gene is TRBV12-3 or TRBV12-4, the J gene TRBJ1-6; 7 positions agree with TRBD1. The V and J ends lost 8 bases and 8 bases, in that order; junction bases with no gene match: 9. The CDR3 is 14 residues long. The CDR3 bases are TGTGCCAGCGCTTCTAACAGGGGTGATTCACCCCTCCACTTT. Translating gives CASASNRGDSPLHF.

The rearrangement uses TRBV10-3 and TRBJ2-4; either TRBD1 or TRBD2 may supply D (6 bases each). Looked up from germline, CDR1 is ENHRY and CDR2 is SYGVKD. The CDR3 sequence is 15 residues long. Trimming pared 10 bases from V and 3 bases from J, leaving 19 bases between. The CDR3 sequence: CATSQGGTVKNIQYF. CDR3 DNA sequence: TGTGCCACCTCACAGGGCGGGACGGTCAAAAACATTCAGTACTTC.

This clonotype appeared many times. The chain links TRBV18 to TRBJ1-1, with unresolved D. CDR3 length: 14 amino acids. Deletions cut 6 bases from V and 1 base from J, with 12 bases between. CDR1 and CDR2 from the germline V gene are KGHSH and LQKENI. The CDR3 here is CASSPPGQNTEAFF. CDR3 coding DNA: TGTGCCAGCTCCCCCCCGGGTCAGAACACTGAAGCTTTCTTT.

The V and J genes are TRBV9 and TRBJ2-5; 15 nucleotides agree with TRBD2. Looked up from germline, CDR1 is SGDLS and CDR2 is YYNGEE. With 2 bases clipped from V and 2 bases from J, the junction kept 4 bases outside the gene matches. The CDR3 is 17 residues long. The CDR3 region is CASSVGLAGGGQETQYF. The CDR3 DNA is TGTGCCAGCAGCGTGGGACTAGCGGGGGGTGGTCAAGAGACCCAGTACTTC.

This clonotype was counted at least ten times. The CDR3 DNA reads as TGTGCCAGCAGCTTCGGCGCCTACGAGCAGTACGTC. Residues: CASSFGAYEQYV. This chain uses TRBV7-9 with TRBJ2-7; D unresolved. This CDR3 is 12 amino acids long. Germline lookup yields CDR1 SEHNR and CDR2 FQNEAQ (reference sequence). V dropped 3 bases and J dropped 2 bases, with 5 bases sitting between them.

This clonotype was recorded only once. V gene TRBV28 combines with J gene TRBJ2-7; D is unclear. This CDR3 comprises 12 residues. The germline CDR1 and CDR2 sequences are MDHEN and SYDVKM. Trimming left V 2 bases short and J 2 bases short, with 4 bases between. CDR3 sequence: CASSLPPYEQYF. CDR3 coding DNA: TGTGCCAGCAGTTTACCTCCCTACGAGCAGTACTTC.

The chain recombines TRBV4-1 with TRBJ1-6; tentative D call: TRBD1 (5 bases). Trimming pared 1 base from V and 5 bases from J, leaving 12 bases between. This CDR3 has 16 amino acids. CDR1 and CDR2 (germline): MGHRA, YSYEKL. In DNA form, the CDR3 reads TGCGCCAGCAGCCAAGCCGGGGCGACCGATAATTCACCCCTCCACTTT. Protein: CASSQAGATDNSPLHF.

This clonotype was found many times. This sequence joins TRBV7-3 and TRBJ1-1, with D unclear. Germline V gene lookup returns CDR1 SGHTA and CDR2 FQGTGA. The CDR3 length is 13 residues. The V end was cut by 2 bases, the J end by 1 base, with 5 bases between. This CDR3 reads CASSLGKNTEAFF. The CDR3 DNA is TGTGCCAGCAGCTTAGGAAAGAACACTGAAGCTTTCTTT.